Shown below are 6 T cell receptor beta chains from a single sample sequenced in a study of blood T cells in healthy people across ages (dated by TCRdb to about 2015). Receptor libraries were prepared by 5' RACE. The sample was run on an Illumina HiSeq 2500. A second PCR of about 6 to 11 cycles was performed with a sample-barcoded 5' primer and a J-beta primer mix. In-frame beta chains were kept once TCRdb had trimmed the public reads at Q25 with fastp and called clones with MiXCR. Each entry merges the rows of one CDR3 protein and shows their most common DNA and genes. A total of some 1.6 million distinct CDR3 sequences appear in this sample, around 35% of them only once. The top ten clonotypes cover about 11% of the sample. Sequencing was carried out using blood. The receptors were gathered from a woman aged 25 to 45 in good health.

This clonotype was counted at least ten times. The chain recombines TRBV3-1 with TRBJ2-7; TRBD2 is a possible D gene (5 bases). The ends were cut back, 0 bases at V and 7 bases at J, with 13 bases in the middle. Germline lookup yields CDR1 LGHDT and CDR2 YNNKEL (reference sequence). This CDR3 has 14 amino acids. The CDR3 DNA follows: TGTGCCAGCAGCCAAGATAGGCAGAGGAGGGAGCAGTACTTC. This translates into CASSQDRQRREQYF.

This clonotype has just a few counts. The J gene is TRBJ2-7, the V gene TRBV30; D possibly corresponds to TRBD1 (5 bases). Germline CDR1 GTSNPN, CDR2 SVGIG (reference sequence). Trimming cost V 1 base and J 4 bases, with 8 bases left between them. The CDR3 length is 12 residues. The CDR3 bases are TGTGCCTGGAGTGGGGGCAGGTACGAGCAGTACTTC. The encoded protein is CAWSGGRYEQYF.

This clonotype was seen a few times. The chain uses TRBV9 and TRBJ2-5; 11 nucleotides match TRBD2. Germline-derived CDR1 and CDR2 are SGDLS and YYNGEE. This CDR3 is built from 16 residues. V was clipped by 2 bases and J by 5 bases; unmatched bases: 8. For the CDR3, the DNA is TGTGCCAGCAGCGTTGGTAGCGGGGGGGCATTTGAGACCCAGTACTTC. It is translated as CASSVGSGGAFETQYF. Combining the CDR3 with reference TRBV9 and TRBJ2-5 gives the whole variable domain DSGVTQTPKHLITATGQRVTLRCSPRSGDLSVYWYQQSLDQGLQFLIQYYNGEERAKGNILERFSAQQFPDLHSELNLSSLELGDSALYFCASSVGSGGAFETQYFGPGTRLLVL.

This chain uses TRBV4-2 with TRBJ2-5; 7 positions agree with TRBD2. The J call may be mistaken, given a closer DNA end match to TRBJ2-7. The CDR3 has 16 amino acids. Germline values: CDR1 LGHNA, CDR2 YNFKEQ. The CDR3 loop reads CASSQEMGLRKYEQYF. CDR3 DNA: TGTGCCAGCAGCCAAGAAATGGGACTAAGGAAGTACGAGCAGTACTTC.

This clonotype has a handful of counts. V gene TRBV18 combines with J gene TRBJ2-7, with 7 bases identical to TRBD2. Germline trimming cut 5 bases from V and 6 bases from J; bases unmatched to any gene: 7. Germline V gene sequence: CDR1 KGHSH, CDR2 LQKENI. CDR3 size: 13 residues. Here the CDR3 DNA reads TGTGCCAGCTCAGCCGGGAGCGGGGCCGAGCAGTACTTC. It is translated as CASSAGSGAEQYF.

This clonotype turned up a few times. V usage is TRBV6-1 and J usage is TRBJ1-2; D not certain. This CDR3 region has 14 residues. The V gene lost 7 bases and the J gene lost 5 bases, with 17 bases spanning the gap. Per germline, CDR1 MNHNS and CDR2 SASEGT. Here the CDR3 DNA reads TGTGCCAGCACACCGCTTCGAGGCGCATATGGCTACACCTTC. Protein product: CASTPLRGAYGYTF.